The 21 T cell receptor beta chains presented below share a single source sample, sequenced in a study of radiotherapy plus CTLA-4 blockade in lung cancer. The table came from immunoSEQ multiplex PCR; TCRdb's copy has only in-frame clones and leaves some out. Seen here are tens of thousands of clones, roughly three quarters observed once, and the top ten hold around 10%. This specimen consisted of peripheral blood, obtained from a patient treated with radiotherapy plus ipilimumab. The receptors originated from a human donor with non-small cell lung cancer who had stable disease on radiotherapy plus ipilimumab.

This chain uses TRBV7-9 with TRBJ2-5; D not resolved. Per the germline V gene, CDR1 is SEHNR and CDR2 is FQNEAQ (reference sequence). CDR3 length: 14 residues. Trimming shortened V by 3 bases and J by 5 bases, and 13 bases separated the two germline ends. The DNA for the CDR3 is TGTGCCAGCAGCTTTTTTAGTGGACCCGAGACCCAGTACTTC. This gives the protein CASSFFSGPETQYF.

The chain links TRBV27 to TRBJ2-2; 12 nucleotides match TRBD1. The V gene's germline CDR1 is MNHEY and CDR2 SMNVEV (reference sequence). The CDR3 covers 19 residues. Trimming at V came to 3 bases and at J to 5 bases, leaving 13 bases not matched to a gene. DNA of the CDR3: TGTGCCAGCAGTTTTGACTTCCGGGACAGGGGGCAAGTAACCGGGGAGCTGTTTTTT. Amino acid sequence: CASSFDFRDRGQVTGELFF.

The chain has TRBV7-8 and TRBJ1-4, with D tentatively TRBD1 (5 bases). In germline, CDR1 is SGHVS, CDR2 FQNEAQ. V was shortened by 3 bases and J by 7 bases, with 12 bases between the two germline ends. The CDR3 totals 14 residues. CDR3 nucleotide sequence: TGTGCCAGCAGCTTGAGACAGAGGAGTGAAAAACTGTTTTTT. Its translation is CASSLRQRSEKLFF.

J is TRBJ2-7 and V is TRBV4-1; D is undetermined. This CDR3 spans 14 amino acids. V lost 0 bases to trimming and J lost 7 bases, with 13 bases between them. Germline-derived CDR1 and CDR2 are MGHRA and YSYEKL. Here the CDR3 reads CASSQDETRPEQYF. DNA of the CDR3: TGCGCCAGCAGCCAAGATGAAACCCGACCTGAGCAGTACTTC.

This clone was picked up a small number of times. The V gene is TRBV6-6, the J gene TRBJ1-5, with D tentatively TRBD1 (5 bases). V was trimmed by 7 bases and J by 4 bases, leaving 14 bases between them. Germline V gene lookup returns CDR1 MNHNY and CDR2 SVGAGI (reference sequence). This CDR3 is built from 14 residues. The CDR3 spells CASTRDGRNQPQHF. As DNA, the CDR3 is TGTGCCAGCACCCGGGACGGCCGAAATCAGCCCCAGCATTTT.

This chain joins TRBV2 and TRBJ1-4, with D hard to call. V was shortened by 6 bases and J by 6 bases, with 5 bases between the two germline ends. Per germline, CDR1 SNHLY and CDR2 FYNNEI. The CDR3 has 11 amino acids. The CDR3 here is CASRSYEKLFF. The CDR3 DNA reads TGTGCCAGCAGGTCTTATGAAAAACTGTTTTTT.

This clone was seen repeatedly, ten times or more. Its ends do not fully match the called genes, so a read error is possible. The same CDR3 is also encoded by other DNA sequences in this sample. The chain has TRBV13 and TRBJ1-2, with D possibly being TRBD1 (5 bases). Germline V gives CDR1 PRHDT, CDR2 FYEKMQ (reference sequence). CDR3 length equals 15 residues. The DNA of the CDR3 is TGTGCCCGCAGCTCGGGACCGGGGGGGGGCTATGGCTACACCTTC. It yields the protein CARSSGPGGGYGYTF.

The DNA for the CDR3 is TGTGCCACCACGCCCCGAGGCGAAGGCAATCAGCCCCAGCATTTT. It codes for CATTPRGEGNQPQHF. This chain joins TRBV15 and TRBJ1-5; D uncertain. The CDR3 is 15 residues long. Trimming pared 7 bases from V and 2 bases from J, leaving 15 bases between. CDR1 and CDR2 (germline): LNHNV, YYDKDF (reference sequence).

This chain joins TRBV7-9 and TRBJ2-7; TRBD2 is a possible D gene (6 bases). The CDR3 extends over 13 amino acids. Trimming took off 5 bases at V and 7 bases at J, with 15 bases between the two ends. CDR1 and CDR2 (germline): SEHNR, FQNEAQ (reference sequence). This chain's CDR3 is CASSPLTRGEQYV. The CDR3, as DNA: TGTGCCAGCAGCCCTCTTACACGGGGGGAGCAGTACGTC.

This sequence joins TRBV9 and TRBJ2-1; D is uncertain. The germline CDR1 and CDR2 sequences are SGDLS and YYNGEE. The CDR3 is 15 residues long. Trimming took 4 bases from V and 1 from J, leaving 12 bases between them. In DNA form, the CDR3 reads TGTGCCAGCAGCTACGCCTTGGGGTCCTACAATGAGCAGTTCTTC. This translates into CASSYALGSYNEQFF.

The V and J genes are TRBV28 and TRBJ2-2; D unresolved. Trimming stripped 6 bases from V and 4 bases from J, with 6 bases between. Germline CDR1 and CDR2: MDHEN and SYDVKM. The CDR3 spans 12 residues. CDR3 sequence (DNA): TGTGCCAGCAGAACGGGCACCGGGGAGCTGTTTTTT. Protein sequence: CASRTGTGELFF.

The gene calls are TRBV5-1 and TRBJ1-5; D is possibly TRBD1 (6 bases). This CDR3 comprises 14 residues. The V end was cut by 4 bases, the J end by 2 bases, with 10 bases between. Germline V CDR1 and CDR2: SGHRS, YFSETQ. This CDR3 reads CASSEQGGNQPQHF. In DNA form, the CDR3 reads TGCGCCAGCAGCGAACAGGGAGGCAATCAGCCCCAGCATTTT.

The chain uses TRBV30 and TRBJ1-4; possible D gene TRBD1, 6 bases. Germline loops: CDR1 GTSNPN, CDR2 SVGIG (reference sequence). V lost 3 bases and J 8 bases, leaving 16 bases between the germline ends. The CDR3 extends over 14 amino acids. This CDR3 reads CAWRAFAGGEKLFF. CDR3 sequence (DNA): TGTGCCTGGAGGGCCTTTGCTGGGGGCGAAAAACTGTTTTTT.

V and J are TRBV5-7 and TRBJ1-1; 9 positions match TRBD1. TRBV5-7 is known as an ORF, though its function is uncertain. V lost 3 bases and J lost 5; bases outside the gene matches: 8. This CDR3 contains 15 residues. Here the CDR3 reads CASSSGQGRSTEAFF. DNA of the CDR3: TGTGCCAGCAGCTCGGGACAGGGACGAAGTACTGAAGCTTTCTTT.

The chain carries TRBV15 and TRBJ1-1; D gene ambiguous. V lost 0 bases to trimming and J lost 4 bases, with 15 bases between them. The CDR3 consists of 16 residues. Germline values: CDR1 LNHNV, CDR2 YYDKDF (reference sequence). CDR3 coding DNA: TGTGCCACCAGCAGAGATCTGCGCGGGTGGGGCACTGAAGCTTTCTTT. This encodes CATSRDLRGWGTEAFF.

This clone turned up a few times. The chain recombines TRBV5-6 with TRBJ1-1; 11 nucleotides agree with TRBD1. In germline, CDR1 is SGHDT, CDR2 YYEEEE. The CDR3 has 14 residues. V was clipped by 2 bases and J by 5 bases; unmatched bases: 2. The CDR3 nucleotides are TGTGCCAGCAGCTTTGGGACAGGGGGGACTGAAGCTTTCTTT. It yields the protein CASSFGTGGTEAFF.

The rearrangement joins TRBV27 to TRBJ1-6; the match to TRBD1 covers 7 bases. Germline values: CDR1 MNHEY, CDR2 SMNVEV (reference sequence). Trimming at V came to 4 bases and at J to 7 bases, leaving 4 bases not matched to a gene. The length of the CDR3 is 14 residues. The chain's CDR3 is CASSYRGTNSPLHF. The CDR3 region has the DNA TGTGCCAGCAGTTACAGGGGAACGAATTCACCCCTCCACTTT.

The chain carries TRBV28 and TRBJ2-1, with D perhaps TRBD1 or TRBD2 (5 bases each). Germline CDR1 and CDR2: MDHEN and SYDVKM. Deletions cut 7 bases from V and 3 bases from J, with 10 bases between. The CDR3 totals 13 residues. The CDR3 loop is CASTPRGYNEQFF. CDR3 coding DNA: TGTGCCAGCACTCCGAGGGGCTACAATGAGCAGTTCTTC. The full variable domain, its missing parts supplied by reference TRBV28 and TRBJ2-1, is DVKVTQSSRYLVKRTGEKVFLECVQDMDHENMFWYRQDPGLGLRLIYFSYDVKMKEKGDIPEGYSVSREKKERFSLILESASTNQTSMYLCASTPRGYNEQFFGPGTRLTVL.

The chain employs TRBV9 and TRBJ1-1; tentatively, D is TRBD1 (6 bases). In germline, CDR1 is SGDLS, CDR2 YYNGEE. V lost 2 bases, J lost 1 base, and 12 bases lay in between. This CDR3 spans 15 amino acids. The CDR3 region is CASSVGTSTNTEAFF. As DNA, the CDR3 is TGTGCCAGCAGCGTTGGGACATCGACGAACACTGAAGCTTTCTTT. The variable domain in full, completed from reference TRBV9 and TRBJ1-1, reads DSGVTQTPKHLITATGQRVTLRCSPRSGDLSVYWYQQSLDQGLQFLIQYYNGEERAKGNILERFSAQQFPDLHSELNLSSLELGDSALYFCASSVGTSTNTEAFFGQGTRLTVV.

Concerning this clone: It is unclear where the CDR3 begins or ends on the DNA, so no DNA is shown, and the CDR3 is as TCRdb lists it. The V and J genes are TRBV29-1 and TRBJ2-1; the DNA was not compared with TRBD2, the D call given in the table. The CDR3 is made up of 14 amino acids, end residues included. The germline CDR1 and CDR2 sequences are SQVTM and ANQGSEA. CDR3 sequence: CSVEVSLSSSSGFF.

The chain combines TRBV11-1 with TRBJ1-1, with 7 bases identical to TRBD1. J was trimmed by 1 base and V by 5 bases; bases with no gene match: 4. This CDR3 region has 14 residues. The germline CDR1 and CDR2 sequences are SGHAT and FQDESV (reference sequence). CDR3 sequence: CASSPGTANTEAFF. The CDR3, as DNA: TGTGCCAGCAGCCCCGGGACAGCGAACACTGAAGCTTTCTTT.